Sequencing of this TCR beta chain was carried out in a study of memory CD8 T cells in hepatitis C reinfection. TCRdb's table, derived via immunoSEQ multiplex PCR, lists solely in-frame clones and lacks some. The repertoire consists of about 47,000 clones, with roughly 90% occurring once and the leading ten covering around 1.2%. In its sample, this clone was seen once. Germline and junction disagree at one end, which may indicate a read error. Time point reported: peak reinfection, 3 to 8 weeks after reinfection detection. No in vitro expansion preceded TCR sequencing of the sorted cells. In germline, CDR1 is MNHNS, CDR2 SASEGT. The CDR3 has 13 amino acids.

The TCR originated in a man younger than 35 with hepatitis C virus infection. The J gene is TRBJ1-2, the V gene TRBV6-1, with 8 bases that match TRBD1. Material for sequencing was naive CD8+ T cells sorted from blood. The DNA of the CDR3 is TGTGCCAGCAGTATGACAGGGGAAAGGATTGGCGCCTTC. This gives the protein CASSMTGERIGAF.